The clone carrying this T cell receptor beta chain occurred a few times. The target antigen is unknown. Primed by a sample-barcoded 5' primer and a J-beta primer mix, a second PCR proceeded for about 6 to 11 cycles. Researchers report that a template-switch adaptor with 12 random nucleotides tagged each cDNA molecule. In TCRdb, the 5' RACE reads were re-called with MiXCR into one record per CDR3 protein. The sample comprises hundreds of thousands of distinct CDR3 sequences, 40% to 50% of which are singletons, and roughly 24% rests with the top ten. The sample providers were healthy Caucasian people from Russia, aged about 6 to 90. The data belong to a study of blood T cells in healthy people across ages. CDR1 is SGHTA, CDR2 FQGNSA, per germline. Unmatched junction bases numbered 6, after V lost 0 bases and J lost 4 bases. The CDR3 is made up of 15 amino acids. The study, taken as a whole, reports: Diversity estimated from one million T cells was considered an underestimate. Higher diversity, along with more naive CD4+ cells, distinguished long-lived donors from aged donors.

V is TRBV7-2 and J is TRBJ2-7; 7 bases map to TRBD2. Input material: blood. This TCR came from a man older than 75 in good health. The CDR3 spells CASSLAPGGPYEQYF. The CDR3 nucleotides read TGTGCCAGCAGCTTAGCGCCGGGAGGACCTTACGAGCAGTACTTC.